This entry describes one TCR beta chain. This record belongs to a study of blood T cell repertoires in COVID-19. TCRdb's table, derived via immunoSEQ multiplex PCR, lists solely in-frame clones and lacks some. The top ten clones hold roughly 2% of a sample with some 110,000 clones, about nine tenths of them seen once. Germline V CDR1 and CDR2: ENHRY, SYGVKD. This CDR3 contains 12 residues. Trimming removed 6 bases at V and 6 bases at J, with 6 bases between. Sequenced input: peripheral blood. The chain is built from TRBV10-3 and TRBJ1-6; D not certain. The TCR originated in a human donor with active COVID-19. The donor label of this sample is uncertain. DNA of the CDR3: TGTGCCATCAGCCCCGGTAATTCACCCCTCCACTTT. This sequence encodes CAISPGNSPLHF.